These T cell receptor beta chains were read from a single sample in a study of blood T cell repertoires in COVID-19. The method was immunoSEQ multiplex PCR; TCRdb's version includes in-frame clones alone and lacks a portion of them. Among 150,000 to 200,000 clones listed, roughly 84% were seen once. The sequencing input was PBMCs or T cells enriched from blood (not recorded which). These receptors were taken from a man aged 55-75 years who had recovered from COVID-19. Each CDR3 is given with its conserved first and last residue. The D gene is left open where the match is weak. The size of a clone is reported for some rows only, either as once, few or many, or as a class for expanded clones.

v_gene: TRBV9
j_gene: TRBJ2-5
len: 16
abundance: -
d_gene: TRBD1
CDR3nt: TGTGCCAGCAGCTTGTGGGGCAGGGGGAGAGGTGAGACCCAGTACTTC
CDR3aa: CASSLWGRGRGETQYF

v_gene: TRBV27
j_gene: TRBJ2-3
len: 19
abundance: -
d_gene: TRBD1
CDR3nt: TGTGCCAGCAGTCCAAGGTGGGGACAGGGGGCGCGTGGCACAGATACGCAGTATTTT
CDR3aa: CASSPRWGQGARGTDTQYF

v_gene: TRBV4-1
j_gene: TRBJ2-1
len: 15
abundance: -
d_gene: -
CDR3nt: TGCGCCAGCTGCAACGCGGGTGGATCCTACAATGAGCAGTTCTTC
CDR3aa: CASCNAGGSYNEQFF

v_gene: TRBV5-1
j_gene: TRBJ1-1
len: 15
abundance: -
d_gene: -
CDR3nt: TGCGCCAGCAGCTTTCAAGCTGTCAGGGGCACTGAAGCTTTCTTT
CDR3aa: CASSFQAVRGTEAFF

v_gene: TRBV5-4
j_gene: TRBJ2-1
len: 14
abundance: once
d_gene: TRBD1
CDR3nt: TGTGCCAGCAGCACACAGGGGGCTGGCAATGAGCAGTTCTTC
CDR3aa: CASSTQGAGNEQFF

v_gene: TRBV18
j_gene: TRBJ1-3
len: 14
abundance: -
d_gene: TRBD1
CDR3nt: TGTGCCAGCTCACCAGGGACAGGAGGAAACACCATATATTTT
CDR3aa: CASSPGTGGNTIYF

v_gene: TRBV12-5
j_gene: TRBJ2-7
len: 15
abundance: -
d_gene: TRBD2
CDR3nt: TGTGCTAGTGGTCCCACGAGCGGGAGGTCCTACGAGCAGTACTTC
CDR3aa: CASGPTSGRSYEQYF

v_gene: TRBV24-1
j_gene: TRBJ2-1
len: 18
abundance: -
d_gene: TRBD2
CDR3nt: TGTGCCACCAGTGATCGATCTAGCGGGGGCAAATCCTACAATGAGCAGTTCTTC
CDR3aa: CATSDRSSGGKSYNEQFF

v_gene: TRBV6-1
j_gene: TRBJ2-7
len: 13
abundance: many
d_gene: -
CDR3nt: TGTGCCAGCAGTGAAGAAGTGAGGCACGAGCAGTACTTC
CDR3aa: CASSEEVRHEQYF

v_gene: TRBV10-3
j_gene: TRBJ2-7
len: 14
abundance: -
d_gene: -
CDR3nt: TGTGCCATCAGGTCACAGGGTGGTCCCTACGAGCAGTACTTC
CDR3aa: CAIRSQGGPYEQYF

v_gene: TRBV3-1/TRBV3-2
j_gene: TRBJ2-7
len: 15
abundance: -
d_gene: TRBD1
CDR3nt: TGTGCCAGCAGCAACAGGGACAGGGGTTCCTACGAGCAGTACTTC
CDR3aa: CASSNRDRGSYEQYF

v_gene: TRBV30
j_gene: TRBJ2-7
len: 13
abundance: -
d_gene: -
CDR3nt: TGTGCCTGGAGTGTACAAGGGGCTTTCGAGCAGTACTTC
CDR3aa: CAWSVQGAFEQYF

v_gene: TRBV6-5
j_gene: TRBJ1-5
len: 16
abundance: -
d_gene: -
CDR3nt: TGTGCCAGCAGTTACTCGTCCAGGGGTGACAATCAGCCCCAGCATTTT
CDR3aa: CASSYSSRGDNQPQHF

v_gene: TRBV5-6
j_gene: TRBJ1-2
len: 16
abundance: -
d_gene: TRBD1
CDR3nt: TGTGCCAGCAGCGGCCATAGGGACAGGGGGGTAGACGGCTACACCTTC
CDR3aa: CASSGHRDRGVDGYTF

v_gene: TRBV3-1/TRBV3-2
j_gene: TRBJ1-2
len: 15
abundance: -
d_gene: -
CDR3nt: TGTGCCAGCAGCCAAGGTCTGATAGGGGGGGATGGCTACACCTTC
CDR3aa: CASSQGLIGGDGYTF

v_gene: TRBV24-1
j_gene: TRBJ1-2
len: 15
abundance: once
d_gene: -
CDR3nt: TGTGCCACCAGCCGCGGGACTGGAGGGAACTATGGCTACACCTTC
CDR3aa: CATSRGTGGNYGYTF

v_gene: TRBV28
j_gene: TRBJ2-2
len: 17
abundance: -
d_gene: -
CDR3nt: TGTGCCAGCAGTCCACCCGTTCTTGTAGGAGCCACCGGGGAGCTGTTTTTT
CDR3aa: CASSPPVLVGATGELFF

v_gene: TRBV24-1
j_gene: TRBJ2-5
len: 15
abundance: -
d_gene: -
CDR3nt: TGTGCCACCAGTGATTTGGACAGAGGCCAAGAGACCCAGTACTTC
CDR3aa: CATSDLDRGQETQYF

v_gene: TRBV6-5
j_gene: TRBJ2-5
len: 15
abundance: -
d_gene: TRBD2
CDR3nt: TGTGCCAGCATATCCCTAGCGGTTGGGGGGGAGACCCAGTACTTC
CDR3aa: CASISLAVGGETQYF

v_gene: TRBV19
j_gene: TRBJ1-5
len: 15
abundance: few
d_gene: -
CDR3nt: TGTGCCAGTAGTATGGGGGGGGTGGGCAATCAGCCCCAGCATTTT
CDR3aa: CASSMGGVGNQPQHF

v_gene: TRBV19
j_gene: TRBJ1-5
len: 14
abundance: few
d_gene: TRBD1
CDR3nt: TGTGCCAGTAGTATGGGACAGTCCCGTTGGCCCCAGCATTTT
CDR3aa: CASSMGQSRWPQHF

v_gene: TRBV28
j_gene: TRBJ1-4
len: 15
abundance: -
d_gene: TRBD1
CDR3nt: TGTGCCAGCAGTACCGGGACAGCAACTAATGAAAAACTGTTTTTT
CDR3aa: CASSTGTATNEKLFF

v_gene: TRBV28
j_gene: TRBJ2-7
len: 15
abundance: -
d_gene: TRBD2
CDR3nt: TGTGCCAGCAGGGTAGCGGGTTCGAGCTCCTACGAGCAGTACTTC
CDR3aa: CASRVAGSSSYEQYF

v_gene: TRBV7-2
j_gene: TRBJ1-5
len: 15
abundance: -
d_gene: -
CDR3nt: TGTGCCAGCAGCTTAGGCATGGGGCCCGGTCAGCCCCAGCATTTT
CDR3aa: CASSLGMGPGQPQHF

v_gene: TRBV10-3
j_gene: TRBJ1-1
len: 14
abundance: few
d_gene: TRBD1
CDR3nt: TGTGCCATCAGTGGACAGGGGTCCAACACTGAAGCTTTCTTT
CDR3aa: CAISGQGSNTEAFF

v_gene: TRBV6-5
j_gene: TRBJ1-6
len: 16
abundance: -
d_gene: -
CDR3nt: TGTGCCAGCAGTTACTTCCCAGCGGAGAGCAATTCACCCCTCCACTTT
CDR3aa: CASSYFPAESNSPLHF

v_gene: TRBV28
j_gene: TRBJ1-2
len: 12
abundance: few
d_gene: -
CDR3nt: TGTGCCAGCAGTACAGGGCTCCTTGGCTACACCTTC
CDR3aa: CASSTGLLGYTF

v_gene: TRBV7-3
j_gene: TRBJ2-2
len: 14
abundance: -
d_gene: -
CDR3nt: TGTGCCAGCAGCTCCTCCCCGGGAACCGGGGAGCTGTTTTTT
CDR3aa: CASSSSPGTGELFF

v_gene: TRBV7-8
j_gene: TRBJ2-7
len: 14
abundance: -
d_gene: -
CDR3nt: TGTGCCAGCAGCCAAATGCGGACTCCCATCGAGCAGTACTTC
CDR3aa: CASSQMRTPIEQYF

v_gene: TRBV24-1
j_gene: TRBJ2-5
len: 15
abundance: once
d_gene: TRBD2
CDR3nt: TGTGCCACCAGTGTATTAGCGGGAGGGGAAGAGACCCAGTACTTC
CDR3aa: CATSVLAGGEETQYF

v_gene: TRBV19
j_gene: TRBJ2-2
len: 14
abundance: -
d_gene: TRBD2
CDR3nt: TGTGCCAGTAGGGGAGGGGCTCACACCGGGGAGCTGTTTTTT
CDR3aa: CASRGGAHTGELFF

v_gene: TRBV5-1
j_gene: TRBJ1-3
len: 15
abundance: once
d_gene: -
CDR3nt: TGCGCCAGCAGTTACTCAGGGCCCTCTGGAAACACCATATATTTT
CDR3aa: CASSYSGPSGNTIYF

v_gene: TRBV10-3
j_gene: TRBJ2-7
len: 13
abundance: few
d_gene: TRBD1
CDR3nt: TGTGCCGCCAGTGCCGGGACAGGGGGCGAGCAGTACTTC
CDR3aa: CAASAGTGGEQYF

v_gene: TRBV9
j_gene: TRBJ2-6
len: 18
abundance: -
d_gene: TRBD1
CDR3nt: TGTGCCAGCAGCTCTACGGGACAGTTTCTCTCTGGGGCCAACGTCCTGACTTTC
CDR3aa: CASSSTGQFLSGANVLTF

v_gene: TRBV27
j_gene: TRBJ2-2
len: 17
abundance: -
d_gene: -
CDR3nt: TGTGCCAGCAAAACGTTACTTTCCGGTTCTTCCACCGGGGAGCTGTTTTTT
CDR3aa: CASKTLLSGSSTGELFF